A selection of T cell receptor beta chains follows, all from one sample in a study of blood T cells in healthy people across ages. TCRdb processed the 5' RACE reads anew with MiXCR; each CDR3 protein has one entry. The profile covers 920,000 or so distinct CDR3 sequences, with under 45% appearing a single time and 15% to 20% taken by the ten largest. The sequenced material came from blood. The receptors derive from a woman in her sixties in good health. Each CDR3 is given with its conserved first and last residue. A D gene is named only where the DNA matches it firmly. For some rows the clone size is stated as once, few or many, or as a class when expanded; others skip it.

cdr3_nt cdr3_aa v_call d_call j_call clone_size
TGCAGTGCCGATGGGGACACAAAGAACACTGAAGCTTTCTTT CSADGDTKNTEAFF TRBV20-1 NA TRBJ1-1 few
TGTGCCTGGAGTGTACACTCAAGTGAGCAGTACTTC CAWSVHSSEQYF TRBV30 NA TRBJ2-7 NA
TGTGCCAGCAAGGTCGGACAGGTCGACTATGGCTACACCTTC CASKVGQVDYGYTF TRBV2 TRBD1 TRBJ1-2 NA
TGTGCCATCAGCTCCCGGGGGCTAGAGCAGTACTTC CAISSRGLEQYF TRBV10-3 NA TRBJ2-7 NA
TGCGCCAGCAGCTGGGAGCGCGAGCAGTACTTC CASSWEREQYF TRBV5-1 NA TRBJ2-7 NA
TGCAGCCCTGGACATGGCACAGAGACCCAGTACTTC CSPGHGTETQYF TRBV29-1 NA TRBJ2-5 NA
TGTGCCAGCAGTCCCACCTGGGAGAATCCCTACAATGAGCAGTTCTTC CASSPTWENPYNEQFF TRBV28 NA TRBJ2-1 few
TGTGCCACCAGTGACACGACCAGACAGGGTGGCGGCTACACCTTC CATSDTTRQGGGYTF TRBV24-1 TRBD1 TRBJ1-2 NA
TGCGCCAGCAGCTTGGAGGCGGGCATGGACACTGAAGCTTTCTTT CASSLEAGMDTEAFF TRBV5-1 NA TRBJ1-1 NA
TGTGCCAGCAGTGGTACTAGCGGGGTCTACGAGCAGTACTTC CASSGTSGVYEQYF TRBV6-5 TRBD2 TRBJ2-7 NA
TGTGCCAGCAAGGTGGCTAGCGGGAGATATACCGGGGAGCTGTTTTTT CASKVASGRYTGELFF TRBV12-3/TRBV12-4 TRBD2 TRBJ2-2 NA
TGCGCCAGCAGCCACCCTAGCGGGAGAATTCCCTACAATGAGCAGTTCTTC CASSHPSGRIPYNEQFF TRBV5-1 TRBD2 TRBJ2-1 NA
TGCAGTGCTAGAGAGAACATCGTCGGGGGCGAGCAGTACTTC CSARENIVGGEQYF TRBV20-1 NA TRBJ2-7 once
TGTGCCAGCAGCCAATACTTTTCCTACGAGCAGTACTTC CASSQYFSYEQYF TRBV3-1 NA TRBJ2-7 NA
TGTGCCAGCAGTGACTTCCGTGCCTCCGGGGGCTACGAGCAGTACTTC CASSDFRASGGYEQYF TRBV25-1 NA TRBJ2-7 NA
TGCAGTGCTAGAGTGCAGGGGGGAAGTAATGAAAAACTGTTTTTT CSARVQGGSNEKLFF TRBV20-1 TRBD1 TRBJ1-4 NA
TGTGCCAGCAGCTTAGAAGTCCGGGAGCAGTACTTC CASSLEVREQYF TRBV7-9 NA TRBJ2-7 few
TGCGCCAGCAGCTCAGGAACAGGGGTGACTAATGAAAAACTGTTTTTT CASSSGTGVTNEKLFF TRBV5-1 TRBD1 TRBJ1-4 NA
TGCAGCGTTCTAGTCCCCCACACAGATACGCAGTATTTT CSVLVPHTDTQYF TRBV29-1 NA TRBJ2-3 NA
TGTGCCAGCAGTCCAGGTAGCGGTAGCTCCTACAATGAGCAGTACTTC CASSPGSGSSYNEQYF TRBV7-9 NA TRBJ2-7 NA
TGTGCCAGCAGTTTATCGTTGCGGGAGCAGTTCTTC CASSLSLREQFF TRBV12-3/TRBV12-4 NA TRBJ2-1 NA
TGTGCCAGCAGTTTAGCAGGGCGAGGGTACGAGCAGTACTTC CASSLAGRGYEQYF TRBV12-3/TRBV12-4 NA TRBJ2-7 few
TGCGCCAGCAGCCAAGTGTTCGGGGGCCCCACCGGGGAGCTGTTTTTT CASSQVFGGPTGELFF TRBV4-1 NA TRBJ2-2 NA
TGCGCCAGCAGCCCCGGACTGGGGGGGAATAAACTGGAACAGTTCTTC CASSPGLGGNKLEQFF TRBV5-1 TRBD2 TRBJ2-1 NA
TGCAGCGTTGAGGACGTACTCGAAGCTTTCTTT CSVEDVLEAFF TRBV29-1 NA TRBJ1-1 NA
TGTGCCAGCAGTTCCACGGACAGCTACAATGAGCAGTACTTC CASSSTDSYNEQYF TRBV12-3/TRBV12-4 NA TRBJ2-7 few
TGTGCCAGCAGCGCTAGCGGGCCCCTTCAAGAGACCCAGTACTTC CASSASGPLQETQYF TRBV11-1 TRBD2 TRBJ2-5 many
TGTGCCATCGCGGGGGATACAGCGGCGTTCACAGATACGCAGTATTTT CAIAGDTAAFTDTQYF TRBV10-3 TRBD2 TRBJ2-3 NA
TGTGCCACCAGTGATCCCGGGGGCGGGAGCGGCTACAATGAGCAGTTCTTC CATSDPGGGSGYNEQFF TRBV24-1 NA TRBJ2-1 NA
TGTGCCAGCCTCCCGAGACCCCACAGGGGGGACTATGGCTACACCTTC CASLPRPHRGDYGYTF TRBV11-2 TRBD1 TRBJ1-2 NA
TGTGCCAGCAGTTTCCTAGCGGGAGGGCCCCAAGAGACCCAGTACTTC CASSFLAGGPQETQYF TRBV6-2/TRBV6-3 TRBD2 TRBJ2-5 few
TGCAGTGCTAATGAGAATCAAGAGACCCAGTACTTC CSANENQETQYF TRBV20-1 NA TRBJ2-5 many
TGTGCCAGCAGTTTCGAGGGGGGATCCTACGAGCAGTACTTC CASSFEGGSYEQYF TRBV12-3/TRBV12-4 NA TRBJ2-7 few
TGCAGTGCTAACGGGCATGGGTCCCTTGAGCAGTACTTC CSANGHGSLEQYF TRBV20-1 NA TRBJ2-7 many
TGTGCCACCAGTGACCCGGACCGCCGCTTCGAGCAGTTCTTC CATSDPDRRFEQFF TRBV24-1 NA TRBJ2-1 few
TGTGCCAGCAGCGTCCGGGATTATTTTCCCAATGAGCAGTTCTTC CASSVRDYFPNEQFF TRBV27 NA TRBJ2-1 NA
TGTGCCAGCAGTTTATCAAGGGACAGGGGCCCGGAAGAGCAGTACTTC CASSLSRDRGPEEQYF TRBV27 TRBD1 TRBJ2-5 NA
TGTGCCAGCAGCGTTGGGAGGGCCACAGATACGCAGTATTTT CASSVGRATDTQYF TRBV9 TRBD2 TRBJ2-3 few
TGTGCCAGCAGTTCCGTCCCCTACAATGAGCAGTACTTC CASSSVPYNEQYF TRBV27 NA TRBJ2-7 few
TGTGCCAGCAGCTACGGGACACCCCCGGAATTCTATGGCTACACCTTC CASSYGTPPEFYGYTF TRBV5-5 NA TRBJ1-2 NA
TGTGCCAGCACCGAAACAGGGAGGGAGGTCTATGGCTACACCTTC CASTETGREVYGYTF TRBV4-2 NA TRBJ1-2 few
TGTGCCAGCAGTTACCTCGGCTGGGGGAGCAATCAGCCCCAGCATTTT CASSYLGWGSNQPQHF TRBV6-5 NA TRBJ1-5 NA